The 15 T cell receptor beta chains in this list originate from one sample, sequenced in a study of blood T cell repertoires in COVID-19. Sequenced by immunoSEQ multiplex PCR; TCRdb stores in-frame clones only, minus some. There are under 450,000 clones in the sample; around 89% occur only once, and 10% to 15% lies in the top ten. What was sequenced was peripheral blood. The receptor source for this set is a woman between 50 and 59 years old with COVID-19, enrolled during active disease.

CDR3 in amino acids: CASSFGTGYGYTF. The CDR3 DNA follows: TGTGCCAGCAGCTTCGGGACAGGATATGGCTACACCTTC. The chain couples TRBV7-3 to TRBJ1-2, with TRBD1 matching over 8 bases. Trimming removed 3 bases from V and 5 bases from J; junction bases left unmatched: 2. Germline values: CDR1 SGHTA, CDR2 FQGTGA. This CDR3 has 13 amino acids.

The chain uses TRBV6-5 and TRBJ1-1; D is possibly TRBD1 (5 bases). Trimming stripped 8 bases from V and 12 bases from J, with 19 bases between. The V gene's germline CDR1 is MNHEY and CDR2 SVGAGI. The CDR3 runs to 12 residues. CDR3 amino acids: CASGPPGDRSFF. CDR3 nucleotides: TGTGCCAGCGGACCTCCGGGGGACCGGTCTTTCTTT.

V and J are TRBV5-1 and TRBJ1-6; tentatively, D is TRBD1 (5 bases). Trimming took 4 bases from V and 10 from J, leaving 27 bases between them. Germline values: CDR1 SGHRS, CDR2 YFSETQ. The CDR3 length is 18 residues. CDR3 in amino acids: CASSPAPAGQGVGSPLHF. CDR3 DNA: TGCGCCAGCAGCCCCGCCCCAGCAGGGCAAGGAGTTGGATCACCCCTCCACTTT.

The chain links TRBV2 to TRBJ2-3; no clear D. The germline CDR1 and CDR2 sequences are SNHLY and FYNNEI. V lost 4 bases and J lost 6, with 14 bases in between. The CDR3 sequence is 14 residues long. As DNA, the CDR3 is TGTGCCAGCAGTGTCCGAACTGAAATGGATACGCAGTATTTT. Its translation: CASSVRTEMDTQYF.

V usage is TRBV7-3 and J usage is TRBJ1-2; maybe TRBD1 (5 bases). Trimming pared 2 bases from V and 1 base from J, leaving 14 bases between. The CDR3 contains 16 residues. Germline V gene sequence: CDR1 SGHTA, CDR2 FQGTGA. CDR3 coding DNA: TGTGCCAGCAGCTTAGTGGGGGGACCGAGTAACTATGGCTACACCTTC. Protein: CASSLVGGPSNYGYTF.

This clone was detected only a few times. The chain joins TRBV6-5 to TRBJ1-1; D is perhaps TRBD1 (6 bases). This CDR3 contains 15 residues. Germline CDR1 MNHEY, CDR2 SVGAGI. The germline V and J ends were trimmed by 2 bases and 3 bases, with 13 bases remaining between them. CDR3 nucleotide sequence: TGTGCCAGCAGTTACACCCACCAGGGGTACACTGAAGCTTTCTTT. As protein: CASSYTHQGYTEAFF.

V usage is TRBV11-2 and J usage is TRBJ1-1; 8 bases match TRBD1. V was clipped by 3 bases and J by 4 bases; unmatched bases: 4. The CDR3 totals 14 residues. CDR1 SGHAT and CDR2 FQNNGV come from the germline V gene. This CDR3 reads CASSLDRVGTEAFF. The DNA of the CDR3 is TGTGCCAGCAGCTTGGACAGGGTCGGCACTGAAGCTTTCTTT.

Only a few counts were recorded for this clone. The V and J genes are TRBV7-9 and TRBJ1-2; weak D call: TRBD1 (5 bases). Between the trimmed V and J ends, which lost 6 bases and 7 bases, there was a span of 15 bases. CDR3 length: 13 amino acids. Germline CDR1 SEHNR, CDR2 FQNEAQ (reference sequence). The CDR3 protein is CASRGGALSGYTF. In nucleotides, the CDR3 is TGTGCCAGCAGAGGAGGGGCGCTCAGTGGCTACACCTTC.

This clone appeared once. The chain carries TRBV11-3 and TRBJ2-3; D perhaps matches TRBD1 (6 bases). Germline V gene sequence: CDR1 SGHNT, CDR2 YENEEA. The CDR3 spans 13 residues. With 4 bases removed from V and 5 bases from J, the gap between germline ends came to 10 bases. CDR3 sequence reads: CASSYEQGDTQYF. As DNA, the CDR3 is TGTGCCAGCAGCTATGAACAGGGAGATACGCAGTATTTT.

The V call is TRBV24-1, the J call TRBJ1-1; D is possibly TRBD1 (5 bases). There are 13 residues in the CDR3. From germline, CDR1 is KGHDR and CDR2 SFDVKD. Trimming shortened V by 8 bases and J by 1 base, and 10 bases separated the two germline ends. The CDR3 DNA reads TGTGCCACCACGTCGGGGGGGAACACTGAAGCTTTCTTT. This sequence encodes CATTSGGNTEAFF.

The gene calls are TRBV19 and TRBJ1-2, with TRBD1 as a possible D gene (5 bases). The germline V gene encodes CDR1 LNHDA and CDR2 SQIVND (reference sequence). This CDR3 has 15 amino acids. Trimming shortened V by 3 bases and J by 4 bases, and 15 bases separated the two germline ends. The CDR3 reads CASSIQGDGIYGYTF. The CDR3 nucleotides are TGTGCCAGTAGTATCCAGGGCGATGGTATCTATGGCTACACCTTC.

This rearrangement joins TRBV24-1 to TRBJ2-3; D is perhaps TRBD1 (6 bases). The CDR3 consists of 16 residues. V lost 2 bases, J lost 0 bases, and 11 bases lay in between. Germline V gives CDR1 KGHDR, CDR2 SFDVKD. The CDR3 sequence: CATSDSLGTSTDTQYF. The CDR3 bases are TGTGCCACCAGTGATTCTCTTGGGACAAGCACAGATACGCAGTATTTT.

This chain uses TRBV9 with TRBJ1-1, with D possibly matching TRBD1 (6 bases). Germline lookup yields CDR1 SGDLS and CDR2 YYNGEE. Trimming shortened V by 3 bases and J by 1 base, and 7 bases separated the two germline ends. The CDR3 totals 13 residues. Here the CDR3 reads CASSGRGNTEAFF. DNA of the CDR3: TGTGCCAGCAGCGGCAGGGGGAACACTGAAGCTTTCTTT.

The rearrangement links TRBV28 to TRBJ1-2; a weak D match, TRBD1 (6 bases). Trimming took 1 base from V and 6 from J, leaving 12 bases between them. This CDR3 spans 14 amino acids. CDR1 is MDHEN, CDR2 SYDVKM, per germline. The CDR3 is CASSLFGRGDGYTF. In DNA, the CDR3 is TGTGCCAGCAGTTTATTCGGCAGGGGTGATGGCTACACCTTC.

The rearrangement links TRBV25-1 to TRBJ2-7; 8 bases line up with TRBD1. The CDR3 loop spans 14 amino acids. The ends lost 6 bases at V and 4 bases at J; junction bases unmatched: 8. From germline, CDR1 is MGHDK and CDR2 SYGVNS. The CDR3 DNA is TGTGCCAGCAGATACGAAAACAGGGGGTACGAGCAGTACTTC. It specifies CASRYENRGYEQYF.